This T cell receptor beta chain emerged from a study of early T cells in non-severe SARS-CoV-2 infection. Study summary: It was bulk RNA from unsorted whole blood that was sequenced, and the chains were unpaired.

This CDR3 has 12 amino acids. Looked up from germline, CDR1 is LGHDT and CDR2 is YNNKEL (reference sequence). V dropped 3 bases and J dropped 8 bases, with 10 bases sitting between them. This clonotype occurred a few times. The antigen is not known. Individual cDNA molecules received unique molecular identifiers. One entry per CDR3 protein results from TCRdb running MiXCR on the 5' RACE reads. This sample yields tens of thousands of distinct CDR3 sequences, of which about a tenth are seen a single time; less than 25% belongs to the top ten. Points from the study as a whole: VDJdb matches were skewed toward anti-spike CD8 T cell responses.

The source material was whole blood. The chain recombines TRBV3-1 with TRBJ1-2; no clear D. The sequence was collected from an adult who was a healthcare worker with PCR-confirmed SARS-CoV-2 infection or an uninfected control (not recorded which). The CDR3 DNA follows: TGTGCCAGCAGCCAGGACCCCAGCGGCTACACCTTC. This encodes CASSQDPSGYTF.